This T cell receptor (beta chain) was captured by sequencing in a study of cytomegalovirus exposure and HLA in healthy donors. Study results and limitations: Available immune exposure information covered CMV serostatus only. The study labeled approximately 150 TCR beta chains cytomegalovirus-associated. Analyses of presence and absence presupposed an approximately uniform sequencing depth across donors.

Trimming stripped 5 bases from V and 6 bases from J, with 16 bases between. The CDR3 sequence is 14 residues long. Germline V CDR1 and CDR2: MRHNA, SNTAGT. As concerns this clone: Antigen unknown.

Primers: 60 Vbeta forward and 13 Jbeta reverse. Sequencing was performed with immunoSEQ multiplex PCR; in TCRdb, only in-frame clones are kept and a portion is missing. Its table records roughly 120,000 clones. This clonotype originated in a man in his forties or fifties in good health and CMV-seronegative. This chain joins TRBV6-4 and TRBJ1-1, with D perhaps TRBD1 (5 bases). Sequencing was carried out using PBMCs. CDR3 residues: CASSRTLGGAEAFF. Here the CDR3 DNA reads TGTGCCAGCAGTCGGACTCTTGGGGGGGCTGAAGCTTTCTTT.